This T cell receptor beta chain was sequenced in a study of blood T cell repertoires in COVID-19. Turning to the study itself: The origin of the acute and convalescent COVID-19 samples was the United States, Italy and Spain.

V was pared by 6 bases and J by 0 bases, with 14 bases between. The CDR3 runs to 15 residues. Per germline, CDR1 LNHDA and CDR2 SQIVND (reference sequence). Assay used: immunoSEQ multiplex PCR; TCRdb lists only in-frame clones, some missing. This sample has fewer than 15,000 clones, with more than 65% found just once. The clonotype was recovered from an elderly man with acute or convalescent COVID-19. The chain joins TRBV19 to TRBJ1-1, with D possibly being TRBD1 (5 bases). The specimen was peripheral blood. The CDR3 spells CASRTTGGVNTEAFF. The CDR3, as DNA: TGTGCCAGTAGGACTACAGGAGGGGTGAACACTGAAGCTTTCTTT.